What follows are 17 T cell receptor beta chains derived from one specimen sequenced in a study of T cells in Graves' hyperthyroidism and ophthalmopathy (dated 2019 in TCRdb). The method was multiplex PCR. Sequencing was performed on an Illumina HiSeq 2000. TCR beta CDR3 regions were amplified from RNA transcripts. A first-round RT-PCR of the TCR CDR3 used the HTBI primer set with the Qiagen OneStep RT-PCR kit. In-frame beta chains were kept once TCRdb had trimmed the public reads at Q25 with fastp and called clones with MiXCR. Entries that share a CDR3 protein sequence are merged under the most common genes and DNA. The sample table shows 330,000 or so distinct CDR3 sequences, and about a sixth are seen once. The ten largest make up around 16% of the sample. Material for sequencing was blood. Every receptor here comes from a woman between 40 and 55 years old with Graves' ophthalmopathy.

This clonotype was seen repeatedly, ten times or more. The chain uses TRBV7-3 and TRBJ2-3; D is possibly TRBD2 (5 bases). CDR1 and CDR2 from the germline V gene are SGHTA and FQGTGA. The V gene lost 8 bases and the J gene lost 0 bases, with 15 bases spanning the gap. The CDR3 consists of 15 residues. DNA of the CDR3: TGTGCCAGCGCCGGAGGCGGCCTGAGCACAGATACGCAGTATTTT. This sequence encodes CASAGGGLSTDTQYF.

This clonotype occurred many times. The chain recombines TRBV6-2 or TRBV6-3 with TRBJ1-2; the D is unclear. Per germline, CDR1 MNHEY and CDR2 SVGEGT. Trimming cost V 8 bases and J 0 bases, with 10 bases left between them. The CDR3 spans 13 residues. This CDR3 reads CASAQLANYGYTF. The CDR3 DNA follows: TGTGCCAGCGCTCAGTTAGCTAACTATGGCTACACCTTC.

The J gene is TRBJ1-5, the V gene TRBV27, with 7 bases aligning to TRBD1. This CDR3 is 14 amino acids long. V dropped 5 bases and J dropped 5; count of bases not matched to a gene: 6. Germline CDR1 is MNHEY and CDR2 is SMNVEV (reference sequence). The CDR3, as DNA: TGTGCCAGCAGTCTCGGGACAGCCGATCAGCCCCAGCATTTT. As protein: CASSLGTADQPQHF.

This clonotype occurred many times. This chain connects TRBV10-1 to TRBJ2-2, with 8 bases identical to TRBD1. The V segment lost 4 bases and the J segment 0 bases; nucleotides outside the gene matches: 1. Germline values: CDR1 WNHNN, CDR2 SYGVQD (reference sequence). This CDR3 has 15 residues. CDR3 amino acids: CASSGGQANTGELFF. For the CDR3, the DNA is TGCGCCAGCAGTGGGGGACAGGCGAACACCGGGGAGCTGTTTTTT.

In this sample, this clonotype turned up many times. This sequence joins TRBV11-2 and TRBJ2-5; unclear D gene. The germline V gene has CDR1 SGHAT and CDR2 FQNNGV. The CDR3 covers 13 residues. V lost 2 bases and J lost 2, with 6 bases in between. The CDR3 region is CASSLNIQETQYF. CDR3 DNA: TGTGCCAGCAGCTTAAATATACAAGAGACCCAGTACTTC.

This clonotype occurred many times. This chain joins TRBV28 and TRBJ1-5; TRBD1 aligns across 8 bases. Germline lookup yields CDR1 MDHEN and CDR2 SYDVKM. J was trimmed by 7 bases and V by 6 bases; bases with no gene match: 14. The CDR3 runs to 16 residues. The CDR3 sequence: CASSRMTGARGQPQHF. In nucleotides, the CDR3 is TGTGCCAGCAGCCGAATGACAGGGGCCCGTGGACAGCCCCAGCATTTT. Using reference TRBV28 and TRBJ1-5 for the parts outside the CDR3, the full variable domain is DVKVTQSSRYLVKRTGEKVFLECVQDMDHENMFWYRQDPGLGLRLIYFSYDVKMKEKGDIPEGYSVSREKKERFSLILESASTNQTSMYLCASSRMTGARGQPQHFGDGTRLSIL.

This clonotype appeared a few times. V is TRBV2 and J is TRBJ2-2; D possibly corresponds to TRBD1 (6 bases). Trimming took 5 bases from V and 0 from J, leaving 16 bases between them. Germline V lookup: CDR1 SNHLY, CDR2 FYNNEI. The CDR3 consists of 17 residues. In nucleotides, the CDR3 is TGTGCCAGCAGTATTATCCGGACAGCCCCGAACACCGGGGAGCTGTTTTTT. It yields the protein CASSIIRTAPNTGELFF.

This clonotype showed up many times. This chain connects TRBV28 to TRBJ1-5, with 7 nucleotides matching TRBD1. This CDR3 comprises 12 residues. Germline CDR1 MDHEN, CDR2 SYDVKM. The J segment lost 7 bases and the V segment lost 10 bases, leaving 7 bases of the junction unmatched. The CDR3 reads CATIQGSQPQHF. For the CDR3, the DNA is TGTGCCACCATACAGGGGTCCCAGCCCCAGCATTTT.

This clonotype was seen ten or more times. The V and J genes are TRBV7-9 and TRBJ2-4, with D perhaps matching TRBD1 (5 bases). Germline V gene sequence: CDR1 SEHNR, CDR2 FQNEAQ (reference sequence). The CDR3 has 14 residues. V lost 5 bases and J lost 2, with 10 bases in between. The CDR3 protein is CASSLTGPKNIQYF. CDR3 nucleotides: TGTGCCAGCAGCCTTACAGGCCCCAAAAACATTCAGTACTTC.

This rearrangement joins TRBV27 to TRBJ2-7, with 16 bases aligning to TRBD2. Trimming removed 3 bases from V and 9 bases from J; junction bases left unmatched: 5. Germline lookup yields CDR1 MNHEY and CDR2 SMNVEV (reference sequence). The CDR3 extends over 15 amino acids. DNA of the CDR3: TGTGCCAGCAGTTTCGGGACTAGCGGGAGGGATCGGCAGTACTTC. Translated: CASSFGTSGRDRQYF.

This clonotype was seen repeatedly, ten times or more. The V and J genes are TRBV10-2 and TRBJ1-2, with 8 positions matching TRBD1. Germline CDR1 reads WSHSY; CDR2 reads SAAADI. After removal of 6 bases from V and 6 bases from J, the junction contained 12 bases not matched to a gene. The CDR3 sequence is 15 residues long. Here the CDR3 reads CASRRSGGESHGYTF. The CDR3 DNA is TGCGCCAGCAGAAGATCAGGGGGCGAATCCCATGGCTACACCTTC.

This clonotype was observed at least ten times. The chain recombines TRBV27 with TRBJ2-6; D call uncertain. Trimming stripped 8 bases from V and 2 bases from J, with 7 bases between. This CDR3 spans 13 amino acids. From germline, CDR1 is MNHEY and CDR2 SMNVEV (reference sequence). The CDR3 DNA follows: TGTGCCAGCCGCCCAGCTGGGGCCAACGTCCTGACTTTC. This sequence encodes CASRPAGANVLTF.

This clonotype was found a few times. This chain connects TRBV28 to TRBJ2-5; TRBD2 agrees at 12 bases. The CDR3 length is 18 residues. V lost 3 bases, J lost 3 bases, and 11 bases stayed unmatched. Germline V lookup: CDR1 MDHEN, CDR2 SYDVKM. CDR3 sequence: CASSFPLTSGSEKETQYF. The DNA of the CDR3 is TGTGCCAGCAGTTTCCCACTGACTAGCGGGAGCGAAAAAGAGACCCAGTACTTC. Drawing the rest from reference TRBV28 and TRBJ2-5, the complete variable domain is DVKVTQSSRYLVKRTGEKVFLECVQDMDHENMFWYRQDPGLGLRLIYFSYDVKMKEKGDIPEGYSVSREKKERFSLILESASTNQTSMYLCASSFPLTSGSEKETQYFGPGTRLLVL.

This clonotype was detected ten times or more. A much larger clone differs from this one at a single base, so this may be a read error. The gene calls are TRBV12-3 or TRBV12-4 and TRBJ1-2; D gene unclear. CDR3 length: 13 amino acids. V lost 6 bases and J lost 4, with 12 bases in between. As DNA, the CDR3 is TGTGCCAGCAGCCACGGACTGGCCTATGGCTACACCTTC. It translates to CASSHGLAYGYTF.

This clonotype was picked up many times. V usage is TRBV7-3 and J usage is TRBJ2-5; 8 bases match TRBD2. Germline loops: CDR1 SGHTA, CDR2 FQGTGA. V lost 2 bases, J lost 4 bases, and 6 bases stayed unmatched. CDR3 size: 15 residues. CDR3 in amino acids: CASSLSSGSLETQYF. In nucleotides, the CDR3 is TGTGCCAGCAGCTTATCAAGCGGGAGTCTAGAGACCCAGTACTTC.

The V call is TRBV6-1, the J call TRBJ2-5; 10 bases line up with TRBD2. Germline values: CDR1 MNHNS, CDR2 SASEGT. With 8 bases clipped from V and 5 bases from J, the junction kept 11 bases outside the gene matches. The CDR3 is made up of 15 amino acids. CDR3 nucleotides: TGTGCCAGCCGGCGGAGCGGGAGGGGGGGTGAGACCCAGTACTTC. Protein sequence: CASRRSGRGGETQYF.

The CDR3 DNA reads TGTGCCAGCAGTCGGGGACTAGCGGACCTCTCCTACGAGCAGTACTTC. Its protein is CASSRGLADLSYEQYF. This chain links TRBV12-3 or TRBV12-4 with TRBJ2-7; 11 bases match TRBD2. Trimming cost V 5 bases and J 0 bases; bases outside gene matches: 6. This CDR3 spans 16 amino acids.